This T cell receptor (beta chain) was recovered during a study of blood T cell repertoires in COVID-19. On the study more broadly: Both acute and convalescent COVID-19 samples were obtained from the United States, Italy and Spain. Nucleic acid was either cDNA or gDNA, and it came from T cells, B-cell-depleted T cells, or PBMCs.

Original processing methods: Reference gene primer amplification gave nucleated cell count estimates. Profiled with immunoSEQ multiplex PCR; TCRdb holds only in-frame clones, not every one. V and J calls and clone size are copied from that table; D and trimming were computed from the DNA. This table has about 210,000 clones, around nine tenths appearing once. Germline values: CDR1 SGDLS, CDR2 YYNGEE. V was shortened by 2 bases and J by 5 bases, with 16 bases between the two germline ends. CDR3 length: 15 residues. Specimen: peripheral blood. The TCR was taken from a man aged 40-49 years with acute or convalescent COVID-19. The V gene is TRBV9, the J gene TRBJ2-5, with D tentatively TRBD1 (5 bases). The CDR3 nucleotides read TGTGCCAGCAGCGTCCGGACGGGTCAGGGTGAGACCCAGTACTTC. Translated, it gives CASSVRTGQGETQYF.